This is a list of T cell receptor beta chains from one sample in a study of T cells in Graves' hyperthyroidism and ophthalmopathy. TCRdb called the multiplex PCR reads again in MiXCR, with one record for every CDR3 protein. The profile shows hundreds of thousands of distinct CDR3 sequences, around 42% of them singletons. Source material: peripheral blood or thyroid tissue (not recorded which). These receptors originate from a woman in her late teens or twenties with Graves' hyperthyroidism. The CDR3 runs from the conserved cysteine through the conserved F or W. Each record gives: clone size, D gene, J gene, V gene, CDR3 protein, CDR3 DNA. D genes are given only for firm matches. Not every row has a clone size; where given, it reads once, few, many or a size class.

>many|TRBD1|TRBJ1-5|TRBV29-1
CSVNQGASNQPQHF
TGCAGCGTTAACCAGGGGGCTAGCAATCAGCCCCAGCATTTT
>-|-|TRBJ1-5|TRBV12-3/TRBV12-4
CASRGGAQGNQPQHF
TGTGCCAGCAGGGGGGGGGCACAGGGAAATCAGCCCCAGCATTTT
>few|TRBD1|TRBJ1-6|TRBV20-1
CSARVAQGGNSPLHF
TGCAGTGCTAGAGTTGCCCAGGGGGGGAATTCACCCCTCCACTTT
>-|-|TRBJ1-1|TRBV11-2
CASSHTPGRTEAFF
TGTGCCAGCAGCCACACCCCGGGTCGCACTGAAGCTTTCTTT
>-|-|TRBJ2-7|TRBV7-4
CASSPQELGEQYF
TGTGCCAGCTCACCACAGGAGTTAGGCGAGCAGTACTTC
>many|-|TRBJ2-7|TRBV29-1
CSVARDHSYEQYF
TGCAGCGTTGCACGGGACCACTCCTACGAGCAGTACTTC
>-|TRBD2|TRBJ2-2|TRBV20-1
CSATSGSVTGELFF
TGCAGTGCTACCAGCGGGAGTGTGACCGGGGAGCTGTTTTTT
>-|TRBD1|TRBJ1-1|TRBV25-1
CASSQTGYMNTEAFF
TGTGCCAGCAGTCAGACAGGGTATATGAACACTGAAGCTTTCTTT
>-|-|TRBJ2-7|TRBV14
CASSHHRDGTYEQYF
TGTGCCAGCAGCCACCACCGGGACGGCACCTACGAGCAGTACTTC
>-|-|TRBJ1-4|TRBV19
CATATTSPNEKLFF
TGTGCCACCGCGACCACCTCACCTAATGAAAAACTGTTTTTT
>-|-|TRBJ2-7|TRBV2
CASDLGRSSYEQYF
TGTGCCAGCGACCTCGGGCGGAGCTCCTACGAGCAGTACTTC
>many|TRBD1|TRBJ2-5|TRBV12-3/TRBV12-4
CASSPTDRAQVETQYF
TGTGCCAGCAGTCCGACGGACAGGGCGCAAGTAGAGACCCAGTACTTC
>many|-|TRBJ1-6|TRBV7-3
CASSLEAFDSPLHF
TGTGCCAGCAGCTTAGAGGCATTCGATTCACCCCTCCACTTT
>-|-|TRBJ2-5|TRBV11-2
CASSRNRAGKTQYF
TGCGCCAGCAGCCGGAACAGGGCGGGAAAGACCCAGTACTTC
>-|TRBD2|TRBJ2-5|TRBV2
CATGTRQETQYF
TGTGCGACGGGGACTAGGCAAGAGACCCAGTACTTC
>once|-|TRBJ1-2|TRBV29-1
CSQAVTYGYTF
TGCAGCCAAGCGGTAACTTACGGCTACACCTTC
>-|-|TRBJ1-5|TRBV7-6
CASSRDGDGNNQPQHF
TGTGCCAGCAGCCGGGACGGGGACGGGAACAATCAGCCCCAGCATTTT
>few|TRBD1|TRBJ2-7|TRBV19
CASSRTGGLYEQYF
TGTGCCAGTAGCCGGACAGGGGGCTTATACGAGCAGTACTTC
>-|-|TRBJ1-1|TRBV20-1
CSAFERVAMNTEAFF
TGCAGTGCTTTTGAGAGGGTAGCAATGAACACTGAAGCTTTCTTT
>few|-|TRBJ2-7|TRBV25-1
CASSEYRRGDEQYF
TGTGCCAGCAGTGAATACAGAAGAGGGGACGAGCAGTACTTC
>-|TRBD1|TRBJ1-2|TRBV6-1
CASSARDRASPWGYTF
TGTGCCAGCAGCGCACGGGACAGGGCCTCGCCATGGGGCTACACCTTC
>few|-|TRBJ2-7|TRBV7-9
CASSLDSTGTRSYEQYF
TGTGCCAGCAGCTTAGACAGCACCGGGACCCGGTCCTACGAGCAGTACTTC
>few|-|TRBJ2-3|TRBV20-1
CSARGQGNQPQYF
TGCAGTGCTAGGGGGCAGGGCAATCAGCCCCAGTATTTT
>-|-|TRBJ2-3|TRBV5-5
CASSPLVGSGTDTQYF
TGTGCCAGCAGCCCCTTAGTGGGTAGCGGAACAGATACGCAGTATTTT
>-|TRBD2|TRBJ2-1|TRBV20-1
CSASTGTSGLEQFF
TGCAGTGCTAGCACCGGGACTAGCGGCCTCGAGCAGTTCTTC
>-|TRBD1|TRBJ1-2|TRBV5-1
CASSLRTGARDGYTF
TGCGCCAGCAGCTTGCGCACAGGGGCCCGGGATGGCTACACCTTC
>many|-|TRBJ1-4|TRBV7-9
CASSSGLGEKLFF
TGTGCCAGCAGCTCAGGACTTGGCGAAAAACTGTTTTTT
>few|-|TRBJ1-2|TRBV20-1
CSARRGTLSTSNYGYTF
TGCAGTGCTAGAAGGGGAACGTTATCTACCTCTAACTATGGCTACACCTTC
>many|TRBD1|TRBJ1-6|TRBV2
CATLTGETSPLHF
TGTGCCACTCTGACAGGGGAAACTTCACCCCTCCACTTT
>-|-|TRBJ1-2|TRBV29-1
CSVGGGGYTF
TGCAGCGTTGGGGGAGGAGGCTACACCTTC
>-|-|TRBJ2-2|TRBV5-1
CASSLNAGLATGELFF
TGCGCCAGCAGCTTAAACGCAGGGCTTGCAACCGGGGAGCTGTTTTTT
>-|-|TRBJ1-4|TRBV4-3
CASSQDLQGQYEKLFF
TGCGCCAGCAGCCAAGATCTTCAGGGTCAGTATGAAAAACTGTTTTTT